Listed below are T cell receptor beta chains from one sample, sequenced in a study of glioma-infiltrating T cells. TCRdb re-called the multiplex PCR reads with MiXCR, one entry per CDR3 protein. Here the sample spans around 390,000 distinct CDR3 sequences, about two fifths being singletons. The sequencing sample was made of glioma tissue, nonneoplastic brain tissue, or PBMCs (not recorded which). The source is a human donor with low-grade glioma or glioblastoma, undergoing nonglioma brain surgery, or in good health (not recorded which). CDR3s include the opening cysteine and the closing phenylalanine or tryptophan. D genes are given only for firm matches. Rows may omit the clone size; those that give it use once, few, many or a size class.

d_gene	j_gene	v_gene	abundance	CDR3aa	CDR3nt
TRBD1	TRBJ2-7	TRBV6-2/TRBV6-3	NA	CAISEQGTDLEQYF	TGTGCCATCAGTGAACAGGGGACAGATCTCGAGCAGTACTTC
TRBD1	TRBJ1-5	TRBV6-1	NA	CASSETTGFGNQPQHF	TGTGCCAGCAGTGAAACGACAGGGTTTGGCAATCAGCCCCAGCATTTT
TRBD2	TRBJ2-7	TRBV20-1	NA	CSAFPIAGGQREQYF	TGCAGTGCCTTTCCCATAGCGGGAGGGCAACGGGAGCAGTACTTC
NA	TRBJ2-7	TRBV6-5	many	CASSYPNPTPYF	TGTGCCAGCAGTTACCCTAACCCCACGCCGTACTTC
TRBD1	TRBJ1-5	TRBV29-1	NA	CSVEDWLVVHRDRNQPQHF	TGCAGCGTTGAAGATTGGTTAGTTGTTCACCGGGACAGAAATCAGCCCCAGCATTTT
NA	TRBJ2-1	TRBV12-3/TRBV12-4	few	CASNRDLYNEQFF	TGTGCCAGCAATCGGGACTTGTACAATGAGCAGTTCTTC
NA	TRBJ1-1	TRBV4-1	NA	CASSEEVPSFDGEAFF	TGCGCCAGCAGCGAAGAAGTACCGAGCTTTGACGGTGAAGCTTTCTTT
TRBD2	TRBJ2-7	TRBV4-1	few	CASSQETSGTYEQYF	TGCGCCAGCAGCCAGGAGACTAGCGGGACCTACGAGCAGTACTTC
NA	TRBJ1-1	TRBV4-1	NA	CASSRGTHEAFF	TGCGCCAGCAGCCGAGGTACCCATGAAGCTTTCTTT
NA	TRBJ2-7	TRBV28	many	CASSLFGRGYEQYF	TGTGCCAGCAGTTTATTTGGCAGGGGCTACGAGCAGTACTTC
TRBD2	TRBJ2-1	TRBV27	NA	CASSSETSGRANEQFF	TGTGCCAGCAGTTCCGAGACTAGCGGGAGGGCGAATGAGCAGTTCTTC
NA	TRBJ2-1	TRBV7-3	NA	CASSLGWQDSSYNEQFF	TGTGCCAGCAGCTTAGGTTGGCAGGACAGCTCCTACAATGAGCAGTTCTTC
NA	TRBJ2-2	TRBV19	NA	CASNDRETGELFF	TGTGCCAGTAATGATCGGGAGACCGGGGAGCTGTTTTTT
NA	TRBJ1-1	TRBV29-1	NA	CSVVGRGEAFF	TGCAGCGTTGTAGGGAGGGGTGAAGCTTTCTTT
TRBD1	TRBJ1-1	TRBV6-1	few	CAAQGAVNTEAFF	TGTGCCGCACAGGGGGCGGTGAACACTGAAGCTTTCTTT
TRBD2	TRBJ2-1	TRBV20-1	NA	CSARDGGGSYNEQFF	TGCAGTGCTAGAGATGGCGGGGGCTCCTACAATGAGCAGTTCTTC
TRBD2	TRBJ2-2	TRBV6-2/TRBV6-3	few	CASTLGTSDTGELFF	TGTGCCAGCACCTTGGGGACTAGTGATACCGGGGAGCTGTTTTTT
NA	TRBJ1-1	TRBV24-1	NA	CATSAARGGAAEAFF	TGTGCCACCAGTGCAGCACGGGGTGGTGCCGCTGAAGCTTTCTTT
NA	TRBJ2-5	TRBV7-9	NA	CASSGGGSETQYF	TGTGCCAGCAGCGGTGGGGGCAGCGAGACCCAGTACTTC
NA	TRBJ1-5	TRBV20-1	NA	CSARAGGQLYNQPQHF	TGCAGTGCTAGAGCGGGTGGACAGCTATACAATCAGCCCCAGCATTTT
TRBD1	TRBJ2-7	TRBV28	few	CASSSPGTAYYEQYF	TGTGCCAGCAGCTCGCCCGGGACAGCTTACTACGAGCAGTACTTC
TRBD1	TRBJ2-1	TRBV7-9	few	CASSFPTGTDEQFF	TGTGCCAGCAGCTTCCCGACAGGGACAGATGAGCAGTTCTTC
NA	TRBJ2-2	TRBV6-2/TRBV6-3	NA	CASSYVVGTGELFF	TGTGCCAGCAGTTACGTGGTAGGGACCGGGGAGCTGTTTTTT
NA	TRBJ1-2	TRBV14	few	CASSQDMAYGYTF	TGTGCCAGCAGCCAAGATATGGCCTATGGCTACACCTTC
TRBD2	TRBJ2-3	TRBV3-1	NA	CASSQVRRGRHTDTQYF	TGTGCCAGCAGCCAAGTCCGTCGCGGGAGACACACAGATACGCAGTATTTT
TRBD1	TRBJ1-5	TRBV6-2/TRBV6-3	few	CASSYARTGATNQPQHF	TGTGCCAGCAGTTACGCTCGGACAGGGGCTACGAATCAGCCCCAGCATTTT
TRBD2	TRBJ2-7	TRBV5-1	NA	CASSLEGSGSHSYEQYF	TGCGCCAGCAGCTTGGAGGGTAGCGGGAGCCATAGCTACGAGCAGTACTTC
NA	TRBJ2-4	TRBV6-2/TRBV6-3	NA	CASSSLTPWAKNIQYF	TGTGCCAGTAGTTCACTGACTCCTTGGGCCAAAAACATTCAGTACTTC
NA	TRBJ2-4	TRBV27	many	CASSLGGIAKNIQYF	TGTGCCAGCAGTTTGGGGGGTATCGCCAAAAACATTCAGTACTTC
NA	TRBJ2-3	TRBV28	NA	CASSINRAGTQYF	TGTGCCAGCAGTATTAACAGGGCAGGTACGCAGTATTTT
NA	TRBJ2-3	TRBV28	many	CASSPQGLSDTQYF	TGTGCCAGCAGTCCCCAAGGGCTATCAGATACGCAGTATTTT
NA	TRBJ1-1	TRBV2	NA	CASSNRDVKALF	TGTGCCAGCAGTAACCGGGACGTCAAAGCTCTCTTT
TRBD1	TRBJ2-7	TRBV7-3	NA	CASSSGQGLEQYF	TGTGCCAGCAGCTCAGGACAGGGGCTCGAGCAGTACTTC
NA	TRBJ2-1	TRBV5-1	once	CASSLAGGANEQFF	TGCGCCAGCAGCTTGGCCGGGGGCGCGAATGAGCAGTTCTTC
NA	TRBJ2-4	TRBV4-2	NA	CASSRRDPKNIQYF	TGTGCCAGCAGCCGCAGGGACCCCAAAAACATTCAGTACTTC
NA	TRBJ1-1	TRBV27	many	CASSAWTVNTEAFF	TGTGCCAGCAGTGCGTGGACAGTCAACACTGAAGCTTTCTTT
NA	TRBJ2-7	TRBV20-1	many	CSARDLFRSYEQYF	TGCAGTGCTAGAGATTTGTTCCGCTCCTACGAGCAGTACTTC
NA	TRBJ2-7	TRBV6-2/TRBV6-3	few	CASSYGGRSLTYEQYF	TGTGCCAGCAGTTACGGGGGAAGGTCTTTAACCTACGAGCAGTACTTC